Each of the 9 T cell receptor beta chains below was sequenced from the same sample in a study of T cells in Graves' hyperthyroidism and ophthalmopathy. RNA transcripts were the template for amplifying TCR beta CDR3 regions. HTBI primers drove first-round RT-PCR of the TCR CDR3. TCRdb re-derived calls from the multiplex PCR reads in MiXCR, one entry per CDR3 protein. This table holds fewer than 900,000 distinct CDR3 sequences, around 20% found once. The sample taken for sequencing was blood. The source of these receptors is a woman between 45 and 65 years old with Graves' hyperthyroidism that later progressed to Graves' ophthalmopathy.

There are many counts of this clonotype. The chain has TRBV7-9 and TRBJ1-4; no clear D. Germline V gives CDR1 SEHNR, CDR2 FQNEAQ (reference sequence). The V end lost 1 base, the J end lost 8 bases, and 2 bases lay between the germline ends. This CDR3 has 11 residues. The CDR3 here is CASSLVEKLFF. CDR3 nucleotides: TGTGCCAGCAGCTTAGTGGAAAAACTGTTTTTT.

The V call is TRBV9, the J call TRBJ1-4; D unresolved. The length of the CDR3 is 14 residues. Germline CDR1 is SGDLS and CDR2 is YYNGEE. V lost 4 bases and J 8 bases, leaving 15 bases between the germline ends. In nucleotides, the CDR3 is TGTGCCAGCAGCCAAGGGCACGGTAGCGAAAAACTGTTTTTT. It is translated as CASSQGHGSEKLFF.

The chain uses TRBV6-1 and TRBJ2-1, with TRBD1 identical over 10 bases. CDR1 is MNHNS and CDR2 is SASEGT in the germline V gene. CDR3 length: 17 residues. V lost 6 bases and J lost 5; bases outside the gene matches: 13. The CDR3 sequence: CASRGDRGHREDNEQFF. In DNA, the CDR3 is TGTGCCAGCAGGGGGGACAGGGGCCACCGGGAGGACAATGAGCAGTTCTTC.

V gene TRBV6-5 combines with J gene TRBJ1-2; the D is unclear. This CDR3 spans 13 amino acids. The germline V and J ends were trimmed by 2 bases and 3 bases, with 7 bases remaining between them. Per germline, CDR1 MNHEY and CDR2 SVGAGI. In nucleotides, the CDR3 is TGTGCCAGCAGTTACAGGGAGTACTATGGCTACACCTTC. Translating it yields CASSYREYYGYTF.

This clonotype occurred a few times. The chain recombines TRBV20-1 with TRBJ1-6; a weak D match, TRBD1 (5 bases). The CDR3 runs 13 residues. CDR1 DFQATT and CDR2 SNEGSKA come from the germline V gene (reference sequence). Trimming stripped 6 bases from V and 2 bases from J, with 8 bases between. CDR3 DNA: TGCAGTGCCCAGGGTCCCTATAATTCACCCCTCCACTTT. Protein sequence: CSAQGPYNSPLHF.

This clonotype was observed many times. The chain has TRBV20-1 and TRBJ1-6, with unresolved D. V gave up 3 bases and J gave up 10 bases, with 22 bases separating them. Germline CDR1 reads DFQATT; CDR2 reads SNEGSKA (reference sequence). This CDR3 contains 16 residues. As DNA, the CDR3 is TGCAGTGCTAGGGGCGACGGTGAGGGCTGGAACTCACCCCTCCACTTT. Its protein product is CSARGDGEGWNSPLHF.

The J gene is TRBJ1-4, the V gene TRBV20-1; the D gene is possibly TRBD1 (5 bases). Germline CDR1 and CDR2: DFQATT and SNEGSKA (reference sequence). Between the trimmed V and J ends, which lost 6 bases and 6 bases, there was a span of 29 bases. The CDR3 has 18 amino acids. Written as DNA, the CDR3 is TGCAGTGCAAAGATAGGACACAATAAAAAGGATCATTATGAAAAACTGTTTTTT. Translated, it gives CSAKIGHNKKDHYEKLFF.

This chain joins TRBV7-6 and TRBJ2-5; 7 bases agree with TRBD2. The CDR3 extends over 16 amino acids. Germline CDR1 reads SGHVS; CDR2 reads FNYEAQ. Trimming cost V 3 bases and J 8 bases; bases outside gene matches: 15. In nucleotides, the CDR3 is TGTGCCAGCAGCTTTCGTAGTGTGTGGGGGGGAGTTACCCAGTACTTC. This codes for CASSFRSVWGGVTQYF.

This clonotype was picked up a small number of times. The CDR3 is CASSGTGTGVQETQYF. The CDR3, as DNA: TGCGCCAGCAGTGGAACAGGGACGGGTGTGCAGGAGACCCAGTACTTC. The chain employs TRBV10-2 and TRBJ2-5; a possible D gene is TRBD1 (6 bases). Germline V lookup: CDR1 WSHSY, CDR2 SAAADI. Trimming removed 4 bases from V and 5 bases from J, with 20 bases in between. This CDR3 region has 16 residues.